This TCR beta chain was sequenced in a study of blood T cell repertoires in COVID-19. On the study more broadly: PBMCs, B-cell-depleted T cells, or T cells were the source of the cDNA or gDNA that made up the material.

Measured with immunoSEQ multiplex PCR; TCRdb has only the in-frame clones, and not every one. There are fewer than 350,000 clones in the sample; around 85% occur only once, and under 2% lies in the top ten. Participants spanned ages about 18 to 89 years and resided in some 22 US areas. The specimen sequenced was PBMCs or T cells enriched from blood (not recorded which). This receptor was taken from a woman aged 30 to 39 who had been exposed to COVID-19.

CDR3 protein: CATPWCQDQETQYF. In DNA form, the CDR3 reads TGTGCCACCCCATGGTGTCAGGACCAAGAGACCCAGTACTTC. The chain uses TRBV19 and TRBJ2-5; no definite D call. The CDR3 contains 14 residues. Germline-derived CDR1 and CDR2 are LNHDA and SQIVND (reference sequence). With 10 bases removed from V and 0 bases from J, the gap between germline ends came to 15 bases.